These T cell receptor beta chains were read from a single sample in a study of blood T cell repertoires in COVID-19. The method was immunoSEQ multiplex PCR; TCRdb's version includes in-frame clones alone and lacks a portion of them. The table records 150,000 to 200,000 clones, 80% of them present only once. Source material: peripheral blood. Receptor source: a man aged 55-75 years with acute or convalescent COVID-19. CDR3s include the opening cysteine and the closing phenylalanine or tryptophan. D genes are given only for firm matches. Size values are once, few and many counts, or a class for expanded clones, and some rows have none.

CDR3 protein	CDR3 DNA	clone size	D gene	J gene	V gene
CASGLTAYTEAFF	TGTGCTAGTGGTTTGACTGCGTACACTGAAGCTTTCTTT	.	.	TRBJ1-1	TRBV12-5
CASSLTSYEQYF	TGTGCCAGCAGTCTTACTAGCTACGAGCAGTACTTC	once	.	TRBJ2-7	TRBV12-3/TRBV12-4
CASSQDHQGWDEKLFF	TGTGCCAGCAGCCAAGATCACCAGGGATGGGATGAAAAACTGTTTTTT	few	.	TRBJ1-4	TRBV14
CASSKDSYNEQFF	TGCGCCAGCAGCAAAGACAGCTACAATGAGCAGTTCTTC	.	.	TRBJ2-1	TRBV5-1
CAWSSTATGQQPQHF	TGTGCCTGGAGTTCCACAGCGACAGGGCAACAGCCCCAGCATTTT	.	TRBD1	TRBJ1-5	TRBV30
CASSLDRGWANTGELFF	TGTGCCAGCAGCTTAGATCGAGGGTGGGCGAACACCGGGGAGCTGTTTTTT	.	.	TRBJ2-2	TRBV7-2
CATWNDSSSYEQYF	TGTGCCACATGGAACGACTCGAGCTCCTACGAGCAGTACTTC	.	.	TRBJ2-7	TRBV2
CATSRGRGGGGTDTQYF	TGTGCCACCAGCAGAGGCCGGGGAGGTGGGGGCACAGATACGCAGTATTTT	.	.	TRBJ2-3	TRBV15
CASSYSGTGDYEQYF	TGTGCCAGCAGTTACTCGGGGACAGGGGACTACGAGCAGTACTTC	.	TRBD1	TRBJ2-7	TRBV6-5
CASSLTGPYGYTF	TGTGCCAGCAGTTTAACGGGTCCCTATGGCTACACCTTC	.	.	TRBJ1-2	TRBV28
CASSQEGLSYNEQFF	TGTGCCAGCAGCCAAGAGGGACTTTCCTACAATGAGCAGTTCTTC	.	.	TRBJ2-1	TRBV14
CASSLAIRAGEGEQFF	TGCGCCAGCAGCTTGGCCATCCGAGCGGGAGAAGGTGAGCAGTTCTTC	.	TRBD2	TRBJ2-1	TRBV5-1
CASSRPSGNYGYTF	TGTGCCAGCAGCCGGCCGTCGGGGAACTATGGCTACACCTTC	.	.	TRBJ1-2	TRBV7-9
CASSLGTGGYNYGYTF	TGTGCCAGCAGCCTAGGGACAGGGGGTTATAACTATGGCTACACCTTC	.	TRBD1	TRBJ1-2	TRBV5-4
CASSARTGGIHYGYTF	TGCGCCAGCAGCGCTCGGACAGGGGGCATTCACTATGGCTACACCTTC	.	TRBD1	TRBJ1-2	TRBV4-1
CASSVVGQGAYNEQFF	TGTGCCAGCAGCGTAGTGGGACAGGGGGCTTATAATGAGCAGTTCTTC	.	TRBD1	TRBJ2-1	TRBV9
CASSIDRGDTQYF	TGTGCCAGCAGCATTGACAGGGGGGATACGCAGTATTTT	.	TRBD1	TRBJ2-3	TRBV7-2
CASSLRGHGDGYTF	TGTGCCAGCAGTTTGAGAGGGCATGGCGATGGCTACACCTTC	large	.	TRBJ1-2	TRBV27
CASNVGSSYNSPLHF	TGTGCCTCAAACGTCGGGAGCTCCTATAATTCACCCCTCCACTTT	.	.	TRBJ1-6	TRBV30
CASSLFGTARGEQFF	TGTGCCAGCAGCTTATTCGGGACAGCTCGGGGTGAGCAGTTCTTC	.	TRBD1	TRBJ2-1	TRBV7-3
CSVANLGLAGTSGEQYF	TGCAGCGTTGCAAATCTCGGACTAGCGGGAACCTCCGGGGAGCAGTACTTC	.	TRBD2	TRBJ2-7	TRBV29-1
CAISEWRQEYNEQFF	TGTGCCATCAGTGAGTGGCGACAGGAGTACAATGAGCAGTTCTTC	.	.	TRBJ2-1	TRBV10-3
CASSQSVGQVGSIDTQYF	TGCGCCAGCAGTCAATCGGTGGGACAGGTGGGTAGTATTGATACGCAGTATTTT	.	TRBD1	TRBJ2-3	TRBV23-1
CASSLRRSGSYNEQFF	TGTGCCAGCAGCTTAAGGCGGAGCGGATCCTACAATGAGCAGTTCTTC	few	.	TRBJ2-1	TRBV7-2
CASSRLGGGPTNGQFF	TGTGCCAGCAGCCGCCTCGGCGGGGGCCCTACGAATGGGCAGTTCTTC	once	.	TRBJ2-1	TRBV14
CASSPAYEQYF	TGTGCCAGCAGTCCTGCCTACGAGCAGTACTTC	.	.	TRBJ2-7	TRBV6-5
CASSHPGLAGLYEQYF	TGTGCCAGCAGCCACCCCGGACTAGCGGGATTGTACGAGCAGTACTTC	.	TRBD2	TRBJ2-7	TRBV7-2
CASSLGARGGYGYTF	TGTGCCAGCAGCTTGGGGGCACGGGGAGGCTATGGCTACACCTTC	.	.	TRBJ1-2	TRBV5-4
CASSQVLTSGRAGEQFF	TGTGCCAGCAGCCAAGTCCTTACTAGCGGGAGGGCCGGTGAGCAGTTCTTC	.	TRBD2	TRBJ2-1	TRBV3-1/TRBV3-2
CASSELVGTGSNEQYF	TGTGCCAGCAGTGAACTGGTTGGGACAGGGTCCAACGAGCAGTACTTC	.	TRBD1	TRBJ2-7	TRBV6-1
CASSSSRGDPDTEAFF	TGTGCCAGCTCATCCTCCCGGGGGGATCCGGACACTGAAGCTTTCTTT	.	.	TRBJ1-1	TRBV18
CASSQPQLNYGYAF	TGTGCCAGCAGCCAACCTCAGCTGAACTATGGCTACGCCTTC	.	.	TRBJ1-2	TRBV3-1/TRBV3-2
CASSSGQGGGVTGELFF	TGTGCCAGCAGCTCGGGACAGGGAGGAGGTGTCACCGGGGAGCTGTTTTTT	few	TRBD1	TRBJ2-2	TRBV3-1/TRBV3-2
CASSGTSGLTYEQYF	TGTGCCAGCAGTGGCACTAGCGGGTTGACCTACGAGCAGTACTTC	.	TRBD2	TRBJ2-7	TRBV2
CASSQDGDNEQYF	TGTGCCAGCAGCCAAGACGGAGATAACGAGCAGTACTTC	.	.	TRBJ2-7	TRBV4-2
CASSVNREGTEAFF	TGTGCCAGCAGCGTGAACAGGGAGGGCACTGAAGCTTTCTTT	.	.	TRBJ1-1	TRBV9
CASSFTGGGAGELFF	TGTGCCAGCAGCTTCACAGGGGGGGGAGCCGGGGAGCTGTTTTTT	.	.	TRBJ2-2	TRBV5-4
CASRTPGTSGWETQYF	TGTGCCAGCAGGACCCCGGGGACTAGCGGGTGGGAGACCCAGTACTTC	.	TRBD2	TRBJ2-5	TRBV28
CASSFRGRGDIQYF	TGTGCCAGCAGCTTCAGGGGGCGGGGAGACATTCAGTACTTC	.	TRBD1	TRBJ2-4	TRBV7-9
CASSDRGLAYEQYF	TGTGCCAGCAGTGATCGGGGACTAGCCTACGAGCAGTACTTC	.	TRBD2	TRBJ2-7	TRBV2
CSALHLSTDTQYF	TGCAGCGCACTGCACTTAAGCACAGATACGCAGTATTTT	once	.	TRBJ2-3	TRBV29-1
CASSVVQAIKNTEAFF	TGTGCCAGCAGCGTAGTCCAGGCCATAAAGAACACTGAAGCTTTCTTT	.	.	TRBJ1-1	TRBV9
CASRNPSFWGAGNTIYF	TGTGCCAGCAGGAATCCTTCCTTCTGGGGCGCTGGAAACACCATATATTTT	.	.	TRBJ1-3	TRBV2
CASSVEASDYEQYF	TGTGCCAGCAGCGTAGAAGCTAGCGACTACGAGCAGTACTTC	.	.	TRBJ2-7	TRBV9
CASSLGRGGPTDTQYF	TGCGCCAGCAGCTTGGGAAGGGGGGGTCCCACAGATACGCAGTATTTT	.	.	TRBJ2-3	TRBV5-1
CASGPWTSGGTIPTGELFF	TGTGCTAGTGGTCCCTGGACTAGCGGGGGGACAATCCCGACGGGGGAGCTGTTTTTT	.	TRBD2	TRBJ2-2	TRBV12-5
CASSLSAGTPNYGYTF	TGTGCCAGCTCACTGTCCGCCGGGACACCTAACTATGGCTACACCTTC	once	.	TRBJ1-2	TRBV18
CASSLIRDEQYF	TGTGCCAGCAGTTTAATCAGGGACGAGCAGTACTTC	.	.	TRBJ2-7	TRBV6-2/TRBV6-3
CASSYSQGNQPQHF	TGTGCCAGCAGTTACTCGCAGGGAAATCAGCCCCAGCATTTT	.	.	TRBJ1-5	TRBV6-5
CASSPLAGSEALAKNIQYF	TGTGCCAGCAGCCCTCTAGCGGGATCGGAGGCACTAGCCAAAAACATTCAGTACTTC	once	TRBD2	TRBJ2-4	TRBV2
CASSLEGVGEQFF	TGTGCTAGCAGCTTAGAAGGGGTCGGTGAGCAGTTCTTC	.	.	TRBJ2-1	TRBV7-7
CASSMIQGLGSNQPQHF	TGTGCCAGTAGTATGATACAGGGGTTAGGAAGCAATCAGCCCCAGCATTTT	.	TRBD1	TRBJ1-5	TRBV19
CASRPGLGGGQYF	TGTGCCAGCAGACCCGGACTAGGCGGGGGGCAGTACTTC	once	TRBD2	TRBJ2-7	TRBV28
CASSLENGSGNTIYF	TGTGCCAGCAGCTTAGAGAACGGCTCTGGAAACACCATATATTTT	.	.	TRBJ1-3	TRBV7-9
CASVKDRGNTEAFF	TGTGCCAGCGTGAAGGACAGGGGGAACACTGAAGCTTTCTTT	.	TRBD1	TRBJ1-1	TRBV6-5